This T cell receptor beta chain was sequenced during a study of cytomegalovirus exposure and HLA in healthy donors. Trimming removed 4 bases at V and 0 bases at J, with 12 bases between. CDR1 and CDR2 (germline): SGHTA, FQGNSA. The CDR3 loop spans 16 amino acids. Amplification used 60 Vbeta primers and 13 Jbeta primers. Profiled with immunoSEQ multiplex PCR; TCRdb holds only in-frame clones, not every one. The table lists about 150,000 clones, just under 75% of them singletons. Overall study findings and caveats: Earlier analysis found most TCR beta V segments productive about 87% or about 30% of the time.

With respect to this clone: Its antigen is not identified.

This sequence originates from a woman aged 18-30 years in good health and CMV-seronegative. Specimen: PBMCs. J is TRBJ1-4 and V is TRBV7-2; perhaps TRBD1 as D (6 bases). The CDR3 DNA reads as TGTGCCAGCAGCTCTCGGGACACCGCAACTAATGAAAAACTGTTTTTT. This translates into CASSSRDTATNEKLFF.